This TCR beta chain was found in a study of blood T cell repertoires in COVID-19. Across the study: Acute-phase and convalescent COVID-19 samples originated in the United States, Italy and Spain. PBMCs, B-cell-depleted T cells, or T cells provided the cDNA or gDNA that made up the material.

Per the original methods: Estimated nucleated cell counts came from reference gene primer amplification. Sequencing used immunoSEQ multiplex PCR; TCRdb keeps in-frame clones, though not all of them. For V, J and clone size, that table is used; D and trimming come from the DNA. Of 150,000 to 200,000 clones listed, around four fifths are singletons. Recovery among Cohort 3 donors was established by two negative PCRs, clearance, or symptom resolution. This CDR3 is built from 15 residues. The germline V gene encodes CDR1 MGHRA and CDR2 YSYEKL. Trimming removed 2 bases from V and 7 bases from J; junction bases left unmatched: 6.

The clonotype comes from a woman aged 60 to 75 who had recovered from COVID-19. The sample consisted of PBMCs or T cells enriched from blood (not recorded which). This rearrangement joins TRBV4-1 to TRBJ2-2, with 8 bases that match TRBD1. CDR3 nucleotide sequence: TGCGCCAGCAGCCAAACACCAGGGGGCATCGGGGAGCTGTTTTTT. Protein sequence: CASSQTPGGIGELFF.